The 27 T cell receptor beta chains below come from one sample, sequenced in a study of cytomegalovirus exposure and HLA in healthy donors. Amplification used 60 Vbeta primers and 13 Jbeta primers. The assay was immunoSEQ multiplex PCR, and TCRdb's table has in-frame clones only and misses some. The profile shows over 150,000 clones, 80% of them singletons. Material for sequencing was PBMCs. The receptors shown here come from a woman aged 40 to 50 in good health and CMV-seropositive.

This clone was seen more than once but under ten times. V and J are TRBV2 and TRBJ2-1, with 8 positions matching TRBD1. Germline V gives CDR1 SNHLY, CDR2 FYNNEI. With V trimmed by 6 bases and J by 9 bases, 19 bases remained unmatched. The CDR3 sequence is 17 residues long. The CDR3 reads CASRVEGVVTGVGEQFF. The CDR3 coding sequence is TGTGCCAGCAGGGTCGAAGGCGTAGTGACAGGGGTTGGTGAGCAGTTCTTC.

The CDR3 here is CASSPLIIGTGDTEAFF. In nucleotides, the CDR3 is TGTGCCAGCTCACCACTGATAATTGGGACAGGGGACACTGAAGCTTTCTTT. The chain uses TRBV18 and TRBJ1-1, with TRBD1 identical over 10 bases. Unmatched junction bases numbered 8, after V lost 1 base and J lost 3 bases. CDR1 is KGHSH and CDR2 is LQKENI in the germline V gene. This CDR3 comprises 17 residues.

The chain recombines TRBV9 with TRBJ1-3; D unclear. Germline V gene data show CDR1 as SGDLS and CDR2 as YYNGEE. The length of the CDR3 is 14 residues. Deletions cut 0 bases from V and 4 bases from J, with 8 bases between. The CDR3 is CASSVAVEGNTIYF. DNA of the CDR3: TGTGCCAGCAGCGTAGCGGTAGAAGGAAACACCATATATTTT.

This clone was counted a single time. V gene TRBV28 combines with J gene TRBJ1-5, with 9 bases fitting TRBD1. This CDR3 is 15 amino acids long. The germline CDR1 and CDR2 sequences are MDHEN and SYDVKM. Trimming cost V 2 bases and J 6 bases; bases outside gene matches: 5. Here the CDR3 reads CASSLRTGAGQPQHF. The CDR3 DNA is TGTGCCAGCAGTTTACGGACAGGGGCGGGTCAGCCCCAGCATTTT.

This clone was detected a few times. This chain uses TRBV7-8 with TRBJ1-4; D call uncertain. Trimming left V 5 bases short and J 8 bases short, with 18 bases between. The germline CDR1 and CDR2 sequences are SGHVS and FQNEAQ. The CDR3 has 15 residues. The CDR3 bases are TGTGCCAGCAGCCCAGCGGTTGGCCTAGGGGAAAAACTGTTTTTT. Amino acids: CASSPAVGLGEKLFF.

This clone was seen a handful of times. The junction departs from the called germline gene at one end, perhaps through a read error. The chain combines TRBV27 with TRBJ2-1; the D is unclear. The germline V gene encodes CDR1 MNHEY and CDR2 SMNVEV (reference sequence). This CDR3 has 13 amino acids. The CDR3 DNA reads TGTGCCAGCAGTTTTGACTCCAACAATGAGCAGTTCTTC. Encoded protein: CASSFDSNNEQFF.

This chain connects TRBV28 to TRBJ2-3; D gene unclear. CDR3 size: 14 residues. In germline, CDR1 is MDHEN, CDR2 SYDVKM. V was pared by 4 bases and J by 2 bases, with 10 bases between. In nucleotides, the CDR3 is TGTGCCAGCAGTTGGAGTGGAAACACAGATACGCAGTATTTT. It encodes CASSWSGNTDTQYF. Looking up the rest from reference TRBV28 and TRBJ2-3 gives the full variable domain: DVKVTQSSRYLVKRTGEKVFLECVQDMDHENMFWYRQDPGLGLRLIYFSYDVKMKEKGDIPEGYSVSREKKERFSLILESASTNQTSMYLCASSWSGNTDTQYFGPGTRLTVL.

The rearrangement uses TRBV9 and TRBJ2-3; 10 bases are shared with TRBD1. Unmatched junction bases numbered 5, after V lost 3 bases and J lost 4 bases. The CDR3 is made up of 15 amino acids. Germline CDR1 reads SGDLS; CDR2 reads YYNGEE. In nucleotides, the CDR3 is TGTGCCAGCAGCGCCCGGGACAGGGGTGCAGATACGCAGTATTTT. Residues: CASSARDRGADTQYF.

The chain joins TRBV18 to TRBJ2-1, with 7 positions matching TRBD1. Per germline, CDR1 KGHSH and CDR2 LQKENI. V lost 4 bases and J lost 4; bases outside the gene matches: 4. CDR3 length: 14 residues. Written as DNA, the CDR3 is TGTGCCAGCTCACAACCGGGACAGTACAATGAGCAGTTCTTC. Its translation is CASSQPGQYNEQFF.

The chain recombines TRBV7-3 with TRBJ2-3; TRBD1 matches 7 bases. V shed 3 bases, J shed 1 base, and the junction held 10 bases outside the gene matches. The CDR3 is 17 amino acids. Germline CDR1 is SGHTA and CDR2 is FQGTGA. CDR3 residues: CASSFRRGGFGTDTQYF. In DNA, the CDR3 is TGTGCCAGCAGCTTTCGTAGAGGGGGCTTTGGCACAGATACGCAGTATTTT.

The genes are TRBV9 and TRBJ2-1; the match to TRBD2 covers 10 bases. V was clipped by 0 bases and J by 3 bases; unmatched bases: 3. The CDR3 is 16 residues long. Germline V gene sequence: CDR1 SGDLS, CDR2 YYNGEE. CDR3 region: CASSVATSGLYNEQFF. As DNA, the CDR3 is TGTGCCAGCAGCGTAGCGACTAGCGGGCTCTACAATGAGCAGTTCTTC.

V usage is TRBV5-1 and J usage is TRBJ2-7; TRBD1 agrees at 7 bases. Looked up from germline, CDR1 is SGHRS and CDR2 is YFSETQ. J was trimmed by 4 bases and V by 0 bases; bases with no gene match: 4. The CDR3 covers 14 residues. Here the CDR3 DNA reads TGCGCCAGCAGCTTGGACAGGGGAAAGTACGAGCAGTACTTC. Protein sequence: CASSLDRGKYEQYF.

J is TRBJ1-1 and V is TRBV5-1, with 7 bases lining up with TRBD1. The CDR3 length is 15 residues. Germline loops: CDR1 SGHRS, CDR2 YFSETQ. Trimming removed 4 bases from V and 3 bases from J; junction bases left unmatched: 9. CDR3 nucleotides: TGCGCCAGCAGCGTACTGACAGGGCTTGACACTGAAGCTTTCTTT. As protein: CASSVLTGLDTEAFF.

The chain uses TRBV29-1 and TRBJ2-6; D ambiguous. Germline V gene lookup returns CDR1 SQVTM and CDR2 ANQGSEA. Trimming shortened V by 7 bases and J by 4 bases, and 11 bases separated the two germline ends. CDR3 length: 13 residues. The DNA for the CDR3 is TGCAGCGGCGCGACGAGGGGGGCCAACGTCCTGACTTTC. Protein: CSGATRGANVLTF.

The V and J genes are TRBV5-1 and TRBJ1-2, with 11 bases aligning to TRBD1. This CDR3 is 17 amino acids long. Trimming took 2 bases from V and 0 from J; bases not matched to a gene: 6. Germline V gene data show CDR1 as SGHRS and CDR2 as YFSETQ. The DNA for the CDR3 is TGCGCCAGCAGCTTAGGACAGGGGGCTGCTGCTAACTATGGCTACACCTTC. Residues: CASSLGQGAAANYGYTF.

The V call is TRBV9, the J call TRBJ2-5; 11 bases fit TRBD1. The V and J ends lost 4 bases and 11 bases, in that order; junction bases with no gene match: 10. Germline V gene sequence: CDR1 SGDLS, CDR2 YYNGEE. The CDR3 is 14 residues long. For the CDR3, the DNA is TGTGCCAGCAGCCCGCCTGGACAGGGGGCGCGGCAGTACTTC. It codes for CASSPPGQGARQYF.

Details on this clone: Additional DNA sequences in this sample encode the identical CDR3. V and J are TRBV15 and TRBJ1-4, with 9 bases identical to TRBD1. CDR3 length equals 15 residues. The germline V gene has CDR1 LNHNV and CDR2 YYDKDF (reference sequence). V gave up 3 bases and J gave up 5 bases; unmatched junction bases: 4. CDR3 in amino acids: CATSRDRGPNEKLFF. CDR3 DNA: TGTGCCACCAGCAGGGACAGGGGCCCCAATGAAAAACTGTTTTTT.

V and J are TRBV27 and TRBJ2-1, with 11 bases lining up with TRBD1. In germline, CDR1 is MNHEY, CDR2 SMNVEV (reference sequence). Trimming cost V 10 bases and J 9 bases; bases outside gene matches: 11. The CDR3 is made up of 14 amino acids. This CDR3 reads CATHQDRGQGEQFF. CDR3 DNA: TGTGCCACGCATCAGGACAGGGGGCAGGGTGAGCAGTTCTTC.

The chain combines TRBV5-4 with TRBJ2-5; TRBD2 matches at 7 bases. J was trimmed by 3 bases and V by 4 bases; bases with no gene match: 15. Germline CDR1 is SGHNT and CDR2 is YYREEE (reference sequence). This CDR3 region has 17 residues. The CDR3 sequence: CASSTEERGASKETQYF. The CDR3 coding sequence is TGTGCCAGCAGCACAGAGGAGCGGGGAGCTTCCAAAGAGACCCAGTACTTC.

The chain combines TRBV11-2 with TRBJ1-3; D is undetermined. Germline CDR1 and CDR2: SGHAT and FQNNGV. CDR3 size: 16 residues. V shed 0 bases and J shed 0 bases, with 9 bases lying between them. CDR3 coding DNA: TGTGCCAGCAGCTTAGATCGGGTTAGCTCTGGAAACACCATATATTTT. Protein sequence: CASSLDRVSSGNTIYF. Complete variable domain (other parts from reference TRBV11-2 and TRBJ1-3): EAGVAQSPRYKIIEKRQSVAFWCNPISGHATLYWYQQILGQGPKLLIQFQNNGVVDDSQLPKDRFSAERLKGVDSTLKIQPAKLEDSAVYLCASSLDRVSSGNTIYFGEGSWLTVV.

The chain uses TRBV18 and TRBJ1-4; D ambiguous. The ends were cut back, 1 base at V and 5 bases at J, with 5 bases in the middle. Germline CDR1 is KGHSH and CDR2 is LQKENI. CDR3 length: 13 residues. Here the CDR3 reads CASSPHKNEKLFF. The CDR3 region has the DNA TGTGCCAGCTCACCACACAAGAATGAAAAACTGTTTTTT.

The V gene is TRBV9, the J gene TRBJ2-5; 9 nucleotides agree with TRBD1. V lost 1 base to trimming and J lost 4 bases; unmatched junction nucleotides: 2. The CDR3 totals 14 residues. Germline CDR1 reads SGDLS; CDR2 reads YYNGEE. The CDR3 here is CASSVPGQGETQYF. The CDR3 bases are TGTGCCAGCAGCGTACCGGGACAGGGAGAGACCCAGTACTTC.

This clone was found once. The chain employs TRBV25-1 and TRBJ1-4, with D possibly matching TRBD1 (5 bases). V dropped 7 bases and J dropped 6 bases, with 12 bases sitting between them. CDR1 is MGHDK and CDR2 is SYGVNS in the germline V gene. This CDR3 spans 13 amino acids. The CDR3 nucleotides read TGTGCCAGCACTGACAGTGGAGATGAAAAACTGTTTTTT. It encodes CASTDSGDEKLFF. Full variable domain (remainder filled in from reference TRBV25-1 and TRBJ1-4): EADIYQTPRYLVIGTGKKITLECSQTMGHDKMYWYQQDPGMELHLIHYSYGVNSTEKGDLSSESTVSRIRTEHFPLTLESARPSHTSQYLCASTDSGDEKLFFGSGTQLSVL.

A word on this clone: Other DNA variants within this sample encode the same CDR3. The chain carries TRBV28 and TRBJ2-1, with 9 bases fitting TRBD2. V was pared by 3 bases and J by 2 bases, with 5 bases of the junction left unmatched. CDR1 MDHEN and CDR2 SYDVKM come from the germline V gene. The CDR3 length is 16 residues. The CDR3 sequence is CASSLRSGRTYNEQFF. In nucleotides, the CDR3 is TGTGCCAGCAGTTTGAGAAGCGGGAGGACCTACAATGAGCAGTTCTTC.

This clone occurred once. The rearrangement uses TRBV4-1 and TRBJ2-3, with 9 bases identical to TRBD2. CDR1 is MGHRA and CDR2 is YSYEKL in the germline V gene. V gave up 1 base and J gave up 4 bases; unmatched junction bases: 6. The CDR3 extends over 16 amino acids. The CDR3 sequence: CASSQAAGGRPDTQYF. The CDR3 coding sequence is TGCGCCAGCAGCCAAGCGGCGGGAGGGCGACCAGATACGCAGTATTTT.

This clone occurred a few times. The rearrangement links TRBV5-1 to TRBJ2-1; 8 positions match TRBD1. The germline CDR1 and CDR2 sequences are SGHRS and YFSETQ. Trimming at V came to 0 bases and at J to 7 bases, leaving 9 bases not matched to a gene. This CDR3 region has 16 residues. This CDR3 is CASSLAPGQGFNEQFF. CDR3 coding DNA: TGCGCCAGCAGCTTGGCTCCAGGACAGGGCTTTAATGAGCAGTTCTTC.

In nucleotides, the CDR3 is TGTGCCAGCAGCCTTACTAGCGGGAGCACAGATACGCAGTATTTT. It specifies CASSLTSGSTDTQYF. This chain joins TRBV11-3 and TRBJ2-3; 9 bases line up with TRBD2. The CDR3 is 15 residues long. CDR1 SGHNT and CDR2 YENEEA come from the germline V gene. The V gene end was trimmed by 5 bases and the J gene end by 0 bases; junction bases not matched to a gene: 3. The full variable domain, in which reference TRBV11-3 and TRBJ2-3 provide the parts outside the CDR3, is EAGVVQSPRYKIIEKKQPVAFWCNPISGHNTLYWYLQNLGQGPELLIRYENEEAVDDSQLPKDRFSAERLKGVDSTLKIQPAELGDSAVYLCASSLTSGSTDTQYFGPGTRLTVL.